This T cell receptor (beta chain) is from a study of cytomegalovirus exposure and HLA in healthy donors. This clone came up a few times. Primers for the PCR totalled 60 Vbeta and 13 Jbeta. The data were produced by immunoSEQ multiplex PCR, yet TCRdb's version contains in-frame clones alone and is incomplete. The sample lists roughly 120,000 clones; around 67% were seen once. This TCR was recovered from a man in his 60s in good health and CMV-seropositive. The sample was PBMCs.

CDR3 coding DNA: TGTGCCAGCAGCTTCCGGGGGGGGGCTGAAGCTTTCTTT. This sequence encodes CASSFRGGAEAFF. The chain couples TRBV7-3 to TRBJ1-1; tentatively, D is TRBD1 (5 bases). This CDR3 spans 13 amino acids. The germline CDR1 and CDR2 sequences are SGHTA and FQGTGA. V shed 3 bases and J shed 6 bases, with 11 bases lying between them.